These 20 T cell receptor beta chains originate from one sample sequenced in a study of blood T cell repertoires in COVID-19 (dated by TCRdb to between 2020 and 2021). To prepare the library, the immunoSEQ multiplex PCR assay was applied. TCRdb obtained this table from immuneACCESS and retained in-frame rearrangements with V and J assigned. These tables miss some clones; where compared with another copy, unresolved V genes account for less than half of the shortfall, and the remainder is unexplained. A total of about 390,000 clones appear in this sample, 87% of them only once. Of the sample, 2.3% falls within the top ten clones. Sequenced material: peripheral blood. Receptors originate from a woman aged 55-70 years with COVID-19, enrolled during active disease.

The rearrangement links TRBV15 to TRBJ1-4, with TRBD1 as a possible D gene (6 bases). Trimming removed 3 bases from V and 7 bases from J, with 6 bases in between. CDR1 and CDR2 from the germline V gene are LNHNV and YYDKDF (reference sequence). The CDR3 contains 12 residues. The CDR3 region has the DNA TGTGCCACCAGCAGGGACAGTGAAAAACTGTTTTTT. Translating gives CATSRDSEKLFF.

The CDR3 spells CASSSDQGIQETQYF. Here the CDR3 DNA reads TGCGCCAGCAGCTCCGATCAGGGGATCCAAGAGACCCAGTACTTC. V is TRBV5-1 and J is TRBJ2-5; D perhaps matches TRBD1 (6 bases). The V gene lost 3 bases and the J gene lost 1 base, with 13 bases spanning the gap. The length of the CDR3 is 15 residues. Germline V gene sequence: CDR1 SGHRS, CDR2 YFSETQ.

The CDR3 region has the DNA TGTGCCAGCAGCGTAGCCGGGACTTACACCGGGGAGCTGTTTTTT. This gives the protein CASSVAGTYTGELFF. The chain joins TRBV9 to TRBJ2-2; D is perhaps TRBD2 (6 bases). This CDR3 has 15 residues. With 0 bases removed from V and 3 bases from J, the gap between germline ends came to 9 bases. Germline V gene sequence: CDR1 SGDLS, CDR2 YYNGEE.

Only one count was recorded for this clone. V gene TRBV19 combines with J gene TRBJ2-2; 7 nucleotides align to TRBD2. Germline V gene data show CDR1 as LNHDA and CDR2 as SQIVND (reference sequence). The CDR3 covers 13 residues. The V gene end was trimmed by 11 bases and the J gene end by 0 bases; junction bases not matched to a gene: 3. CDR3 sequence reads: CAGLAANTGELFF. The CDR3 region has the DNA TGTGCCGGCCTAGCGGCGAACACCGGGGAGCTGTTTTTT.

V gene TRBV7-9 combines with J gene TRBJ1-2, with D perhaps TRBD1 (6 bases). The CDR3 has 15 amino acids. Germline assignment: CDR1 SEHNR and CDR2 FQNEAQ (reference sequence). V was clipped by 7 bases and J by 0 bases, with 15 bases between them. Written as DNA, the CDR3 is TGTGCCAGCACCACCGGACAGACCGCTAACTATGGCTACACCTTC. Its protein is CASTTGQTANYGYTF.

As to this clone: Other DNA sequences from this sample encode an identical CDR3 as well. The rearrangement links TRBV6-5 to TRBJ1-1; tentative D call: TRBD1 (6 bases). The germline V gene has CDR1 MNHEY and CDR2 SVGAGI. CDR3 length: 14 amino acids. V gave up 6 bases and J gave up 1 base, with 12 bases separating them. In nucleotides, the CDR3 is TGTGCCAGCAGCCCCCGAGGGGGGAACACTGAAGCTTTCTTT. Protein: CASSPRGGNTEAFF.

This chain joins TRBV6-5 and TRBJ2-3; 10 bases agree with TRBD1. Germline CDR1 MNHEY, CDR2 SVGAGI. The CDR3 runs 15 residues. Trimming removed 5 bases from V and 5 bases from J; junction bases left unmatched: 7. As DNA, the CDR3 is TGTGCCAGCAGTCCGGGACAGGGGAGCCAAGATACGCAGTATTTT. Its protein product is CASSPGQGSQDTQYF.

V gene TRBV7-2 combines with J gene TRBJ1-2, with 8 bases lining up with TRBD1. Germline assignment: CDR1 SGHTA and CDR2 FQGNSA. The CDR3 runs 17 residues. V was clipped by 1 base and J by 3 bases; unmatched bases: 10. The CDR3 bases are TGTGCCAGCAGCTTAGGTGTTGGGCAGGGGGCCGACTATGGCTACACCTTC. Its protein product is CASSLGVGQGADYGYTF.

The chain combines TRBV3-1 (or the pseudogene TRBV3-2) with TRBJ1-1; possible D gene TRBD1, 6 bases. This CDR3 contains 14 residues. Germline CDR1 and CDR2: LGHDT and YNNKEL (reference sequence). Trimming cost V 6 bases and J 2 bases, with 13 bases left between them. CDR3 DNA: TGTGCCAGCAGACCTCCACAGGGTAACACTGAAGCTTTCTTT. Protein sequence: CASRPPQGNTEAFF.

The chain couples TRBV29-1 to TRBJ2-1; 8 bases are shared with TRBD1. Per germline, CDR1 SQVTM and CDR2 ANQGSEA. The junction had 5 bases not matched to a gene; V was cut back by 3 bases and J by 1 base. The CDR3 spans 15 residues. CDR3 in DNA: TGCAGCGTTGAGGGTTGGGACAGGTCCTACAATGAGCAGTTCTTC. This gives the protein CSVEGWDRSYNEQFF.

The V call is TRBV11-2, the J call TRBJ2-7; a weak D match, TRBD1 (6 bases). The V end was cut by 5 bases, the J end by 2 bases, with 16 bases between. There are 15 residues in the CDR3. CDR1 is SGHAT, CDR2 FQNNGV, per germline. CDR3 in DNA: TGTGCCAGCAGCCGGGGTCAGGGGCTCACCTACGAGCAGTACTTC. Protein: CASSRGQGLTYEQYF. Variable domain in full (rest from reference TRBV11-2 and TRBJ2-7): EAGVAQSPRYKIIEKRQSVAFWCNPISGHATLYWYQQILGQGPKLLIQFQNNGVVDDSQLPKDRFSAERLKGVDSTLKIQPAKLEDSAVYLCASSRGQGLTYEQYFGPGTRLTVT.

The rearrangement joins TRBV6-6 to TRBJ1-2; 7 bases line up with TRBD1. Germline loops: CDR1 MNHNY, CDR2 SVGAGI (reference sequence). The CDR3 sequence is 11 residues long. With V trimmed by 5 bases and J by 10 bases, 4 bases remained unmatched. CDR3 loop: CASSTTGNYTF. CDR3 bases: TGTGCCAGCAGTACGACAGGGAACTACACCTTC.

This clone is a singleton in its sample. The gene calls are TRBV5-1 and TRBJ2-7, with TRBD1 matching 11 bases. This CDR3 contains 15 residues. Germline assignment: CDR1 SGHRS and CDR2 YFSETQ. V lost 2 bases to trimming and J lost 0 bases; unmatched junction nucleotides: 1. The CDR3 DNA reads as TGCGCCAGCAGCTTTGGACAGGGGGCCTCCTACGAGCAGTACTTC. It specifies CASSFGQGASYEQYF.

The rearrangement uses TRBV14 and TRBJ2-1; the match to TRBD2 covers 9 bases. The V gene end was trimmed by 2 bases and the J gene end by 3 bases; junction bases not matched to a gene: 8. The germline gives CDR1 SGHDN, CDR2 FVKESK. The CDR3 covers 17 residues. CDR3 in DNA: TGTGCCAGCAGCCAAACGAAAAGCGGGGGGCGCTACAATGAGCAGTTCTTC. It specifies CASSQTKSGGRYNEQFF.

Points on this clone: This sample also contains other DNA sequences that code for the same CDR3. The genes are TRBV18 and TRBJ2-7; no reliable D call. Trimming shortened V by 2 bases and J by 4 bases, and 6 bases separated the two germline ends. The CDR3 sequence is 12 residues long. Looked up from germline, CDR1 is KGHSH and CDR2 is LQKENI. CDR3 loop: CASSPGLYEQYF. The CDR3 nucleotides are TGTGCCAGCTCACCAGGGCTTTACGAGCAGTACTTC.

The genes are TRBV5-8 and TRBJ1-3; D might be TRBD1 (6 bases). The CDR3 is 16 residues long. The V end lost 1 base, the J end lost 1 base, and 12 bases lay between the germline ends. Germline V CDR1 and CDR2: SGHTS, YDEGEE. CDR3 region: CASSLRTVSSGNTIYF. The CDR3 DNA is TGTGCCAGCAGCTTGCGGACAGTTTCGTCTGGAAACACCATATATTTT.

J is TRBJ2-1 and V is TRBV3-1 (or the pseudogene TRBV3-2), with D perhaps TRBD1 (6 bases). V lost 6 bases to trimming and J lost 7 bases, with 19 bases between them. CDR3 size: 15 residues. In germline, CDR1 is LGHDT, CDR2 YNNKEL (reference sequence). CDR3 DNA sequence: TGTGCCAGCAGAAGCCAAGGCGGGCAGGGGAATGAGCAGTTCTTC. Protein: CASRSQGGQGNEQFF.

The rearrangement uses TRBV7-2 and TRBJ2-1, with 8 nucleotides matching TRBD1. The J segment lost 7 bases and the V segment lost 6 bases, leaving 5 bases of the junction unmatched. The length of the CDR3 is 13 residues. Germline V gene lookup returns CDR1 SGHTA and CDR2 FQGNSA. The DNA of the CDR3 is TGTGCCAGCAGTCAAAACAGGGGGAATGAGCAGTTCTTC. Protein sequence: CASSQNRGNEQFF. Based on the CDR3 plus reference TRBV7-2 and TRBJ2-1, the full variable domain is GAGVSQSPSNKVTEKGKDVELRCDPISGHTALYWYRQSLGQGLEFLIYFQGNSAPDKSGLPSDRFSAERTGGSVSTLTIQRTQQEDSAVYLCASSQNRGNEQFFGPGTRLTVL.

The chain combines TRBV10-3 with TRBJ1-2; D is perhaps TRBD1 (6 bases). The CDR3 consists of 13 residues. Germline V gives CDR1 ENHRY, CDR2 SYGVKD. V was shortened by 6 bases and J by 5 bases, with 13 bases between the two germline ends. The CDR3 loop is CAIRDMTGYGYTF. The CDR3 DNA is TGTGCCATCAGGGACATGACAGGATATGGCTACACCTTC.

The V gene is TRBV15, the J gene TRBJ1-5; tentative D call: TRBD1 (5 bases). The CDR3 has 16 amino acids. Germline values: CDR1 LNHNV, CDR2 YYDKDF (reference sequence). Trimming cost V 5 bases and J 1 base, with 15 bases left between them. The CDR3 protein is CATSSKGPVSNQPQHF. The CDR3 nucleotides are TGTGCCACCAGCTCCAAGGGGCCAGTGAGCAATCAGCCCCAGCATTTT.